This T cell receptor beta chain was sequenced for a study of shared clonotypes between healthy human individuals. The wider study: The study drew on two women and a few men aged 18 to 49 as donors.

The V end lost 3 bases, the J end lost 0 bases, and 19 bases lay between the germline ends. The CDR3 spans 18 residues. Germline loops: CDR1 SGHDT, CDR2 YYEEEE. CD45RO-negative, CCR7-selected cells formed the naive CD8 fraction, which excluded terminally differentiated effector memory CD45RA+ cells. Turning to this clone: The antigen is not known.

This table comes from immunoSEQ multiplex PCR, and its TCRdb copy is limited to in-frame clones, with some not included. Altogether roughly 550,000 clones are present, nearly 97% being singletons, with the ten largest covering approximately 0.1%. Whole-study findings and limits: In this cohort, only blood was sampled, and tissue repertoires likely differ. The genetic and exposure-history diversity represented was limited by few donors. Despite large depth, sorted-subset datasets appeared incompletely sequenced.

This TCR derives from a woman in her 30s in good health. V is TRBV5-6 and J is TRBJ1-3; D not certain. Sample: naive CD8+ T cells sorted from blood. CDR3 coding DNA: TGTGCCAGCAGCTATGACATCCCTCACCTCAGCTCTGGAAACACCATATATTTT. It translates to CASSYDIPHLSSGNTIYF.